The sequence of this TCR beta chain was determined in a study of long-term antiretroviral therapy in people with HIV. Regarding the study as a whole: Diversity rose after ART but stayed below transplant donor controls.

CDR1 and CDR2 (germline): SGDLS, YYNGEE. Germline trimming cut 4 bases from V and 2 bases from J; bases unmatched to any gene: 10. The CDR3 has 17 residues. Points on this clone: Its antigen remains unidentified.

Survey level was the resolution at which the v3.0 immunoSEQ assay ran. Libraries were prepared by immunoSEQ multiplex PCR; TCRdb keeps only in-frame clonotypes and omits some of them. The sample holds around 37,000 clones, approximately 85% seen once. Source: unsorted PBMCs, taken around 3.3 years after starting antiretroviral therapy. The chain is built from TRBV9 and TRBJ2-1; TRBD2 agrees at 9 bases. The TCR sequence derives from a man between 18 and 29 years old with HIV. The CDR3 protein is CASSFSPLAGAYNEQFF. The CDR3 DNA is TGTGCCAGCAGCTTCTCACCCTTAGCGGGGGCCTACAATGAGCAGTTCTTC. Looking up the rest from reference TRBV9 and TRBJ2-1 gives the full variable domain: DSGVTQTPKHLITATGQRVTLRCSPRSGDLSVYWYQQSLDQGLQFLIQYYNGEERAKGNILERFSAQQFPDLHSELNLSSLELGDSALYFCASSFSPLAGAYNEQFFGPGTRLTVL.